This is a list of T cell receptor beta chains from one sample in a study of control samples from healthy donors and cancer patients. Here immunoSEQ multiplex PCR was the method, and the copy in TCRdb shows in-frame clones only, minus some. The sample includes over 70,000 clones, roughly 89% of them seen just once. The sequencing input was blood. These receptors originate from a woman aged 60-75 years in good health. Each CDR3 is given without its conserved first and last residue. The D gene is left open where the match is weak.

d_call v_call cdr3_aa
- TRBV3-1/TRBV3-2 ASSQLASLSPLH
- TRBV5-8 ASSLRGSADTIY
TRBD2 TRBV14 ASSQEWTSGSRTH
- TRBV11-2 ASRLGLAERIYEQY
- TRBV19 ASSIQGRDSPLH
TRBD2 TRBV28 ARRGGGGAYEQY
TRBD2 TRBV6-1 ASSERWVGGVNTQY
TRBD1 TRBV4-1 ASSRDRDYEQY
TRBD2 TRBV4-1 ASSQRLAGYYNEQF
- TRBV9 ASSFSWGPSYGYT
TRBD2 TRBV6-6 ASRGGPLSYNEQF
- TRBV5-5 ASSLEGASGNTIY
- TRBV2 ASSANRRTYLATNEKLF
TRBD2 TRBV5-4 ASSRSLAGTDTQY
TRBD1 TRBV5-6 ASSSGQGSVETQY
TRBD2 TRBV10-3 AITPRGGEQY
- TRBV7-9 ASSLAWKNTEAF
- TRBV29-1 SVDTVEAF
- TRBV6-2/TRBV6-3 ASSLSISNQPQH
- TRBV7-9 ASSLYTEAF
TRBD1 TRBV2 ASSDRGVGGYT
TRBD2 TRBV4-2 ASSQEPAGPYNEQF
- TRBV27 ASSLGYATNEKLF
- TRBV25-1 ASSDQSGGGGYT
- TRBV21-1 ASSKASPTGPPTSGSDPRETQY
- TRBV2 ASRYSGEAF